Below, 5 T cell receptor beta chains from the same sample are listed, as sequenced in a study of blood T cell repertoires in COVID-19. Here immunoSEQ multiplex PCR was the method, and the copy in TCRdb shows in-frame clones only, minus some. The sample lists roughly 160,000 clones, approximately 88% occurring once. Sequenced sample: PBMCs or T cells enriched from blood (not recorded which). The receptor set was obtained from a woman aged 60 to 75 who had recovered from COVID-19.

The rearrangement links TRBV10-1 to TRBJ1-5; 9 positions match TRBD1. The CDR3 sequence is 19 residues long. After removal of 4 bases from V and 2 bases from J, the junction contained 15 bases not matched to a gene. Germline V gives CDR1 WNHNN, CDR2 SYGVQD (reference sequence). The DNA of the CDR3 is TGCGCCAGCAGTGGGGACCTCAGCCAACAGGGGGCGTGCAATCAGCCCCAGCATTTT. It translates to CASSGDLSQQGACNQPQHF.

This rearrangement joins TRBV19 to TRBJ2-3; 9 nucleotides align to TRBD2. Per germline, CDR1 LNHDA and CDR2 SQIVND (reference sequence). Trimming cost V 11 bases and J 0 bases; bases outside gene matches: 3. This CDR3 is 13 amino acids long. The CDR3 nucleotides are TGTGCCGTAAGCGGGGGGAGCACAGATACGCAGTATTTT. This sequence encodes CAVSGGSTDTQYF.

The chain is built from TRBV11-1 and TRBJ2-1; 7 nucleotides line up with TRBD2. The germline V gene encodes CDR1 SGHAT and CDR2 FQDESV (reference sequence). Trimming took 4 bases from V and 3 from J; bases not matched to a gene: 0. The CDR3 length is 13 residues. In nucleotides, the CDR3 is TGTGCCAGCAGCTGGGAGGGCTACAATGAGCAGTTCTTC. Translated, it gives CASSWEGYNEQFF.

The rearrangement links TRBV10-3 to TRBJ1-5, with D possibly matching TRBD1 (6 bases). The CDR3 contains 15 residues. The V gene's germline CDR1 is ENHRY and CDR2 SYGVKD. Trimming pared 0 bases from V and 5 bases from J, leaving 11 bases between. CDR3 sequence (DNA): TGTGCCATCAGTGAGTCGACTTACAGGGATCAGCCCCAGCATTTT. It codes for CAISESTYRDQPQHF.

J is TRBJ1-1 and V is TRBV18; D gene unclear. The V end lost 6 bases, the J end lost 3 bases, and 11 bases lay between the germline ends. Germline V gives CDR1 KGHSH, CDR2 LQKENI. This CDR3 is 13 amino acids long. CDR3 sequence (DNA): TGTGCCAGCTCGCGAAACAGAGACACTGAAGCTTTCTTT. This gives the protein CASSRNRDTEAFF.